These T cell receptor beta chains were read from a single sample in a study of PD-1 blockade in classical Hodgkin lymphoma. Assay used: immunoSEQ multiplex PCR; TCRdb lists only in-frame clones, some missing. The sample lists about 24,000 clones; about 90% were seen once. Sequencing was performed on CD4+ T cells from blood. These receptors were collected from a human donor with classical Hodgkin lymphoma. CDR3s include the opening cysteine and the closing phenylalanine or tryptophan. D genes are given only for firm matches. Only part of the rows carry a size: once, few, many, or a class if the clone is expanded.

V,size,D,J,CDR3,DNA
TRBV10-2,few,NA,TRBJ1-3,CASTESWNTIYF,TGCGCCAGCACCGAGTCTTGGAACACCATATATTTT
TRBV19,NA,TRBD2,TRBJ2-3,CASSVLSGGSTDTQYF,TGTGCCAGTAGTGTCTTATCGGGGGGAAGCACAGATACGCAGTATTTT
TRBV12-5,NA,NA,TRBJ2-3,CASGLARGPSDTQYF,TGTGCTAGTGGTTTGGCTCGAGGGCCCTCGGATACGCAGTATTTT
TRBV19,NA,TRBD1,TRBJ1-2,CASRDTGGSSYGYTF,TGTGCCAGTAGAGATACAGGGGGCTCTTCCTATGGCTACACCTTC
TRBV6-1,NA,NA,TRBJ1-1,CASSEIRVTEAFF,TGTGCCAGCAGTGAAATAAGGGTTACTGAAGCTTTCTTT
TRBV6-4,NA,NA,TRBJ1-1,CASSNSPNTEAFF,TGTGCCAGCAGTAATTCCCCGAACACTGAAGCTTTCTTT
TRBV25-1,NA,TRBD1,TRBJ2-7,CASSELGQGTSYEQYF,TGTGCCAGCAGTGAACTGGGACAGGGTACCTCCTACGAGCAGTACTTC
TRBV15,NA,NA,TRBJ2-6,CATSRDGGSGANVLTF,TGTGCCACCAGCAGAGATGGGGGCTCTGGGGCCAACGTCCTGACTTTC
TRBV7-2,NA,NA,TRBJ2-2,CASSLRTTNTGELFF,TGTGCCAGCAGCTTACGGACAACGAACACCGGGGAGCTGTTTTTT
TRBV19,NA,NA,TRBJ2-2,CASSIRVRSNTGELFF,TGTGCCAGTAGTATCCGGGTGAGATCGAACACCGGGGAGCTGTTTTTT
TRBV9,NA,TRBD1,TRBJ1-1,CASSPTDRANTEAFF,TGTGCCAGCAGCCCTACGGACAGGGCCAACACTGAAGCTTTCTTT
TRBV15,NA,NA,TRBJ2-5,CATSRDLGETQYF,TGTGCCACCAGCAGAGATTTGGGGGAGACCCAGTACTTC
TRBV9,NA,NA,TRBJ2-2,CASSARTSSGELFF,TGTGCCAGCAGCGCCCGTACATCCAGCGGGGAGCTGTTTTTT
TRBV5-4,NA,TRBD2,TRBJ2-7,CASSALAGGNEQYF,TGTGCCAGCAGCGCTCTAGCGGGGGGTAACGAGCAGTACTTC
TRBV4-2,NA,NA,TRBJ2-1,CASSQEQGIHEQFF,TGTGCCAGCAGCCAAGAGCAGGGAATCCATGAGCAGTTCTTC
TRBV7-2,NA,TRBD1,TRBJ2-4,CASSAGTGSVQYF,TGTGCCAGCAGCGCCGGGACAGGGTCCGTTCAGTACTTC
TRBV7-7,NA,TRBD2,TRBJ2-1,CASSPSGGANEQFF,TGTGCCAGCAGCCCTAGCGGGGGGGCAAATGAGCAGTTCTTC
TRBV14,NA,NA,TRBJ2-5,CASSQDGLAQETQYF,TGTGCCAGCAGCCAAGATGGTTTGGCCCAAGAGACCCAGTACTTC
TRBV4-3,NA,NA,TRBJ1-4,CASSPNFGLSDGKLFF,TGCGCCAGCAGCCCAAACTTCGGCCTATCGGACGGAAAACTGTTTTTT
TRBV15,NA,NA,TRBJ1-4,CATREEDNEKLFF,TGTGCCACCAGGGAAGAAGATAATGAAAAACTGTTTTTT
TRBV7-9,NA,TRBD1,TRBJ2-3,CASSPSGIRQGSTDTQYF,TGTGCCAGCAGCCCTTCGGGGATCAGACAGGGGAGCACAGATACGCAGTATTTT
TRBV2,NA,NA,TRBJ1-1,CASRPTRQRSTEAFF,TGTGCCAGCAGGCCCACAAGGCAAAGGAGCACTGAAGCTTTCTTT
TRBV29-1,NA,NA,TRBJ2-3,CSAGREPDTQYF,TGCAGCGCGGGTCGGGAACCGGATACGCAGTATTTT
TRBV19,NA,TRBD2,TRBJ2-5,CASSVGTSGGPGETQYF,TGTGCCAGTAGTGTCGGGACTAGCGGGGGCCCAGGAGAGACCCAGTACTTC
TRBV19,NA,NA,TRBJ1-6,CASSIGGTSSYNSPLHF,TGTGCCAGTAGTATAGGAGGGACAAGCTCCTATAATTCACCCCTCCACTTT
TRBV19,NA,NA,TRBJ2-6,CATNVGSGANVLTF,TGTGCCACCAACGTCGGCTCTGGGGCCAACGTCCTGACTTTC
TRBV5-1,NA,NA,TRBJ2-5,CASSLAVRQETQYF,TGCGCCAGCAGCTTGGCCGTGCGGCAAGAGACCCAGTACTTC
TRBV10-2,few,NA,TRBJ1-6,CASSVSVTNSPLHF,TGCGCCAGCAGTGTTTCAGTTACAAATTCACCCCTCCACTTT
TRBV6-5,NA,NA,TRBJ1-5,CASSLDSNQPQHF,TGTGCCAGCAGTTTAGATAGCAATCAGCCCCAGCATTTT
TRBV27,few,TRBD1,TRBJ1-2,CASSPRQGRYGYTF,TGTGCCAGCAGCCCTAGACAGGGACGGTATGGCTACACCTTC
TRBV30,once,TRBD1,TRBJ1-2,CAWTNLGQERGYGYTF,TGTGCCTGGACCAACCTGGGACAGGAGAGGGGCTATGGCTACACCTTC
TRBV4-1,NA,NA,TRBJ1-1,CASARRVSTEAFF,TGCGCCAGCGCCCGACGAGTGTCCACTGAAGCTTTCTTT
TRBV29-1,NA,NA,TRBJ2-7,CSVETSGHTYEQYF,TGCAGCGTTGAAACGTCAGGGCATACCTACGAGCAGTACTTC
TRBV10-3,NA,NA,TRBJ2-1,CAISEVRGLNYNEQFF,TGTGCCATCAGTGAGGTGAGGGGCCTTAACTACAATGAGCAGTTCTTC
TRBV30,NA,NA,TRBJ2-2,CAWWGAGRAGELFF,TGTGCCTGGTGGGGTGCGGGGCGGGCCGGGGAGCTGTTTTTT
TRBV5-1,NA,NA,TRBJ2-3,CASSLWTDTDTQYF,TGCGCCAGCAGCCTATGGACCGACACAGATACGCAGTATTTT
TRBV5-1,NA,NA,TRBJ2-4,CASSITTGTENIQYF,TGCGCCAGCAGCATCACCACAGGGACCGAAAACATTCAGTACTTC
TRBV2,NA,NA,TRBJ2-2,CASSEASGVGTGELFF,TGTGCCAGCAGTGAAGCTTCAGGGGTCGGCACCGGGGAGCTGTTTTTT
TRBV4-2,NA,TRBD2,TRBJ2-7,CASSQWGAGAELGALYEQYF,TGTGCCAGCAGCCAGTGGGGAGCGGGGGCCGAACTTGGGGCCCTATACGAGCAGTACTTC
TRBV28,NA,NA,TRBJ1-6,CASGGVGANNSPLHF,TGTGCCAGCGGCGGAGTGGGCGCGAATAATTCACCCCTCCACTTT
TRBV27,NA,NA,TRBJ1-5,CASRPYGGSDQPQHF,TGTGCCAGCAGGCCCTATGGGGGTAGCGATCAGCCCCAGCATTTT
TRBV20-1,NA,NA,TRBJ1-2,CSGTENYGYTF,TGCAGCGGCACAGAGAACTATGGCTACACCTTC
TRBV7-7,NA,NA,TRBJ2-5,CASSLGGALGETQYF,TGTGCCAGCAGCTTAGGGGGGGCGCTAGGGGAGACCCAGTACTTC
TRBV7-8,NA,TRBD2,TRBJ2-3,CASSAPGLAGGGTDTQYF,TGTGCCAGCAGCGCCCCGGGACTAGCGGGGGGGGGTACAGATACGCAGTATTTT
TRBV28,NA,NA,TRBJ2-3,CASRRGYGTDTQYF,TGTGCCAGCAGGAGGGGGTACGGCACAGATACGCAGTATTTT
TRBV19,NA,TRBD1,TRBJ1-3,CASSLTGGSGNTIYF,TGTGCCAGTAGTTTAACAGGGGGATCTGGAAACACCATATATTTT
TRBV7-9,NA,TRBD1,TRBJ1-4,CASSLTRGQGEKLFF,TGTGCCAGCAGCTTAACCAGGGGGCAGGGTGAAAAACTGTTTTTT
TRBV7-2,NA,NA,TRBJ2-7,CASSLERAYEQYF,TGTGCCAGCAGCTTAGAGCGAGCCTACGAGCAGTACTTC
TRBV5-8,NA,NA,TRBJ2-1,CASSLGGVGQGVEQFF,TGTGCCAGCAGCCTGGGCGGAGTAGGGCAAGGTGTTGAGCAGTTCTTC
TRBV7-9,NA,NA,TRBJ2-3,CASSTSGAGKTQIGQYF,TGTGCCAGCAGCACCTCCGGGGCGGGGAAGACCCAGATCGGGCAGTATTTT
TRBV7-2,NA,NA,TRBJ2-7,CASSLGSGGAYEQYF,TGTGCCAGCAGCTTAGGCTCTGGGGGCGCGTACGAGCAGTACTTC
TRBV7-3,NA,NA,TRBJ2-2,CASSLIAGTGELFF,TGTGCCAGCAGCTTAATTGCGGGAACCGGGGAGCTGTTTTTT
TRBV6-5,NA,TRBD1,TRBJ2-1,CASNRGLHPNEQFF,TGTGCCAGCAACAGGGGGTTACACCCCAATGAGCAGTTCTTC
TRBV5-5,once,NA,TRBJ1-2,CASSQELDPRYGYTF,TGCGCCAGCAGCCAAGAGTTAGACCCGCGCTATGGCTACACCTTC
TRBV28,once,TRBD1,TRBJ2-7,CASSEIGQGGNEQYF,TGTGCCAGCAGCGAGATAGGACAGGGAGGCAACGAGCAGTACTTC
TRBV6-5,NA,TRBD1,TRBJ1-6,CASSRGQSATPLHF,TGTGCCAGCAGTAGGGGACAGTCCGCCACACCCCTCCACTTT
TRBV7-9,NA,NA,TRBJ2-5,CASSLFRRTVQETQYF,TGTGCCAGCAGCTTATTCCGTCGGACAGTACAAGAGACCCAGTACTTC